These 9 T cell receptor beta chains share one sample of origin, sequenced in a study of cytomegalovirus exposure and HLA in healthy donors. PCR involved 60 Vbeta and 13 Jbeta primers. Sequencing used immunoSEQ multiplex PCR; TCRdb keeps in-frame clones, though not all of them. The sample carries about 200,000 clones, 75% to 90% recorded once. Specimen: PBMCs. Receptors were obtained from a woman in her 30s in good health and CMV-seronegative.

The genes are TRBV4-1 and TRBJ2-3, with TRBD1 matching over 7 bases. CDR3 length: 14 amino acids. The V gene end was trimmed by 4 bases and the J gene end by 3 bases; junction bases not matched to a gene: 4. The germline V gene encodes CDR1 MGHRA and CDR2 YSYEKL. This CDR3 reads CASSPRTGTDTQYF. The CDR3 nucleotides read TGCGCCAGCAGCCCGCGGACAGGAACAGATACGCAGTATTTT.

This chain joins TRBV5-5 and TRBJ2-7; tentatively, D is TRBD2 (5 bases). The length of the CDR3 is 13 residues. Trimming removed 0 bases at V and 5 bases at J, with 9 bases between. CDR1 SGHKS and CDR2 YYEKEE come from the germline V gene (reference sequence). The chain's CDR3 is CASSLDGIHEQYF. CDR3 DNA: TGTGCCAGCAGCTTGGACGGGATCCACGAGCAGTACTTC.

This chain uses TRBV5-4 with TRBJ2-1; no reliable D call. Trimming took 0 bases from V and 3 from J, leaving 10 bases between them. This CDR3 is built from 15 residues. CDR1 is SGHNT, CDR2 YYREEE, per germline (reference sequence). The CDR3 protein is CASSLEALDYNEQFF. The CDR3 coding sequence is TGTGCCAGCAGCTTGGAAGCGCTGGACTACAATGAGCAGTTCTTC.

This rearrangement joins TRBV21-1 to TRBJ2-6; whether TRBD2, the table's D call, matches the DNA was not checked. TRBV21-1 corresponds to a pseudogene. This CDR3 spans 16 amino acids. The CDR3 spells CASSKGRGSGANVLTF. The CDR3, as DNA: TGTGCCAGCAGCAAAGGAAGAGGGTCCGGGGCCAACGTCCTGACTTTC.

CDR3 sequence: CASSFRMAGRETQYF. In nucleotides, the CDR3 is TGTGCCAGCAGCTTCAGGATGGCCGGCCGAGAGACCCAGTACTTC. The chain has TRBV28 and TRBJ2-5; D remains unclear. Deletions cut 6 bases from V and 4 bases from J, with 18 bases between. CDR3 length equals 15 residues. The germline CDR1 and CDR2 sequences are MDHEN and SYDVKM.

The gene calls are TRBV18 and TRBJ2-1, with 10 bases that match TRBD2. Per the germline V gene, CDR1 is KGHSH and CDR2 is LQKENI. The CDR3 spans 15 residues. With V trimmed by 3 bases and J by 8 bases, 7 bases remained unmatched. The CDR3 sequence: CASSPWSGGEDEQFF. CDR3 nucleotides: TGTGCCAGCTCACCGTGGAGCGGGGGGGAAGATGAGCAGTTCTTC.

In its sample, this clone was seen a few times. CDR3: CASSGRGANTGELFF. The CDR3 nucleotides are TGTGCCAGCAGCGGACGCGGGGCGAACACCGGGGAGCTGTTTTTT. The gene calls are TRBV7-9 and TRBJ2-2; tentatively, D is TRBD2 (6 bases). V lost 5 bases to trimming and J lost 0 bases, with 10 bases between them. This CDR3 contains 15 residues. Looked up from germline, CDR1 is SEHNR and CDR2 is FQNEAQ (reference sequence).

Details on this clone: A junction boundary mismatches the germline segment, possibly from a read error. This sequence joins TRBV7-7 and TRBJ2-1; no definite D call. The CDR3 has 15 amino acids. The V gene's germline CDR1 is SSHAT and CDR2 FNYEAQ (reference sequence). CDR3 coding DNA: TGTGCTAGCAGCTTAGATGGTAGCAGCTACAATGAGCAGTTCTTC. Encoded protein: CASSLDGSSYNEQFF.

The rearrangement uses TRBV6-5 and TRBJ2-7; tentative D call: TRBD2 (5 bases). The germline CDR1 and CDR2 sequences are MNHEY and SVGAGI. The CDR3 covers 14 residues. V gave up 5 bases and J gave up 4 bases, with 15 bases separating them. This chain's CDR3 is CASSEGPDGYEQYF. CDR3 nucleotides: TGTGCCAGCAGTGAGGGCCCAGACGGATACGAGCAGTACTTC.